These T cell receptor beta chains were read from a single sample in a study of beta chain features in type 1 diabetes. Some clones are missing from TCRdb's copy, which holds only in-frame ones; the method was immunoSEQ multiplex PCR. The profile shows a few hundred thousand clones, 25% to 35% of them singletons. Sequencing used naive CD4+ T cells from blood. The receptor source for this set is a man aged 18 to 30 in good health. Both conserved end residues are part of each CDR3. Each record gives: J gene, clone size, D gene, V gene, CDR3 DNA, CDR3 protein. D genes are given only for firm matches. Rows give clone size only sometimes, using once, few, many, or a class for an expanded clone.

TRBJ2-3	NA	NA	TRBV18	TGTGCCAGCTCACCGGGAAGTGGGGATACGCAGTATTTT	CASSPGSGDTQYF
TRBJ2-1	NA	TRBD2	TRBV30	TGTGCCTGGAGTGTTAAGAGGGCTAGCGGGAGGGCCCCTTACAATGAGCAGTTCTTC	CAWSVKRASGRAPYNEQFF
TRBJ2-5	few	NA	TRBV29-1	TGCAGCGTGGGGGCCAGTCGGGAGACCCAGTACTTC	CSVGASRETQYF
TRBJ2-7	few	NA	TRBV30	TGTGCCTGGAGTGGCCCGAGGGGCTCCTACGAGCAGTACTTC	CAWSGPRGSYEQYF
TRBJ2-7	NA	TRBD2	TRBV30	TGTGCCTGGAGTCTAGCGGGAGGCTTTCCCTACGAGCAGTACTTC	CAWSLAGGFPYEQYF
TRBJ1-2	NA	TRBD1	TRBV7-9	TGTGCCAGCAGCCGGGACAGCTATGGCTACACCTTC	CASSRDSYGYTF
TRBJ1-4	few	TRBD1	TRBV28	TGTGCCATTGAGGACAGGGGTCGGGAAAAACTGTTTTTT	CAIEDRGREKLFF
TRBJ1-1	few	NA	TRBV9	TGTGCCAGCAGCGTAGCTGTTGGAGCTGAAGCTTTCTTT	CASSVAVGAEAFF
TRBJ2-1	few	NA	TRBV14	TGTGCCAGCAGCCAGGAAATAGCGGCCTACAATGAGCAGTTCTTC	CASSQEIAAYNEQFF
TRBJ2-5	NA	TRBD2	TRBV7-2	TGTGCCAGCAGCTTAGAAGCGGGAGGGCCTCGAGAGACCCAGTACTTC	CASSLEAGGPRETQYF
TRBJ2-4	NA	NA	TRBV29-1	TGCAGCGTTGCGGTCGGGGGTATAAACATTCAGTACTTC	CSVAVGGINIQYF